This T cell receptor beta chain emerged from a study of shared clonotypes between healthy human individuals. Study-wide results and caveats: Investigators collected only blood, and repertoires in tissues likely differ.

The CDR3 is 13 amino acids. The V end lost 3 bases, the J end lost 5 bases, and 7 bases lay between the germline ends. Germline V CDR1 and CDR2: MDHEN, SYDVKM. Note on this clone: No antigen is known for it.

Into CD45RA+ naive and CD45RA-negative memory subsets, the CD4+ cells were split. Using immunoSEQ multiplex PCR, the repertoire was profiled, and TCRdb retains in-frame clones only, with some absent. The sample yields a few hundred thousand clones, more than 60% seen once. The chain is built from TRBV28 and TRBJ2-2; tentatively, D is TRBD2 (6 bases). This receptor was identified in a man aged 25-45 years in good health. Source material: memory CD4+ T cells sorted from blood. Subset indicated: CD45RA-negative fraction. This CDR3 reads CASSLAGTGELFF. CDR3 coding DNA: TGTGCCAGCAGTTTGGCGGGGACCGGGGAGCTGTTTTTT. Based on the CDR3 plus reference TRBV28 and TRBJ2-2, the full variable domain is DVKVTQSSRYLVKRTGEKVFLECVQDMDHENMFWYRQDPGLGLRLIYFSYDVKMKEKGDIPEGYSVSREKKERFSLILESASTNQTSMYLCASSLAGTGELFFGEGSRLTVL.